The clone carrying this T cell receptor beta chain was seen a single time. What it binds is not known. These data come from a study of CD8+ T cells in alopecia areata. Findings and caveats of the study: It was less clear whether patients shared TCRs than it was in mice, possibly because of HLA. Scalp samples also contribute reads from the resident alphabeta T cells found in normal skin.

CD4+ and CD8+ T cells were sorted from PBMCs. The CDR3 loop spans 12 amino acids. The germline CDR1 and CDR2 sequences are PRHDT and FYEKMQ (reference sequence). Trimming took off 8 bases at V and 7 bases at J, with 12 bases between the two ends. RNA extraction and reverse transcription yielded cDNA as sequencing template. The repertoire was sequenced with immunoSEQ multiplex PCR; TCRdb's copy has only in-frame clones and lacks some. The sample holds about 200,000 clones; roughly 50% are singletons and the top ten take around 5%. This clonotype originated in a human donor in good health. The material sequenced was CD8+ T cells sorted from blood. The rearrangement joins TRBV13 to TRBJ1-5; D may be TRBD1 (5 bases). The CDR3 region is CASGFGGQPQHF. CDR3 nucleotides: TGTGCCAGCGGTTTCGGGGGGCAGCCCCAGCATTTT.